These 23 T cell receptor beta chains came from one sample sequenced in a study of blood T cell repertoires in COVID-19. TCRdb's table, derived via immunoSEQ multiplex PCR, lists solely in-frame clones and lacks some. Of 250,000 to 400,000 clones in the sample, about 90% were seen once. The sequenced sample was peripheral blood. Receptors were obtained from a woman between 25 and 40 years old with COVID-19, enrolled during active disease.

This sequence joins TRBV6-5 and TRBJ1-3; D possibly corresponds to TRBD1 (5 bases). Looked up from germline, CDR1 is MNHEY and CDR2 is SVGAGI. V shed 5 bases and J shed 1 base, with 9 bases lying between them. The CDR3 contains 14 residues. CDR3 loop: CASSLDRSGNTIYF. The CDR3 region has the DNA TGTGCCAGCAGTCTCGACAGATCTGGAAACACCATATATTTT.

The chain carries TRBV29-1 and TRBJ2-7; D call uncertain. The CDR3 is 11 amino acids. Trimming took off 0 bases at V and 3 bases at J, with 3 bases between the two ends. Germline CDR1 reads SQVTM; CDR2 reads ANQGSEA. CDR3 nucleotides: TGCAGCGTTGAAGATAGCTACGAGCAGTACTTC. Translated, it gives CSVEDSYEQYF.

The rearrangement uses TRBV28 and TRBJ1-2; perhaps TRBD1 as D (6 bases). This CDR3 comprises 15 residues. CDR1 is MDHEN, CDR2 SYDVKM, per germline. With 7 bases removed from V and 4 bases from J, the gap between germline ends came to 19 bases. CDR3 amino acids: CASTHRDNPLYGYTF. The CDR3, as DNA: TGTGCCAGCACTCACCGGGACAATCCCCTCTATGGCTACACCTTC.

This clone appeared a few times. This rearrangement joins TRBV2 to TRBJ1-6; D is possibly TRBD1 (5 bases). V was pared by 3 bases and J by 6 bases, with 12 bases between. Per the germline V gene, CDR1 is SNHLY and CDR2 is FYNNEI. The CDR3 extends over 15 amino acids. The CDR3 loop is CASSEGGAGNSPLHF. The DNA of the CDR3 is TGTGCCAGCAGTGAGGGTGGGGCAGGTAATTCACCCCTCCACTTT.

The chain recombines TRBV18 with TRBJ1-2; D not resolved. The V gene lost 2 bases and the J gene lost 5 bases, with 15 bases spanning the gap. This CDR3 has 15 amino acids. Germline-derived CDR1 and CDR2 are KGHSH and LQKENI. The DNA for the CDR3 is TGTGCCAGCTCACCAGATCCGTCGCAGCGTTATGGCTACACCTTC. As protein: CASSPDPSQRYGYTF.

The V gene is TRBV9, the J gene TRBJ2-5; 9 positions agree with TRBD2. Trimming removed 0 bases from V and 2 bases from J; junction bases left unmatched: 2. The CDR3 runs 15 residues. The germline V gene encodes CDR1 SGDLS and CDR2 YYNGEE. CDR3 sequence reads: CASSVGTSDQETQYF. CDR3 bases: TGTGCCAGCAGCGTAGGGACTAGCGATCAAGAGACCCAGTACTTC. Using reference TRBV9 and TRBJ2-5 for the parts outside the CDR3, the full variable domain is DSGVTQTPKHLITATGQRVTLRCSPRSGDLSVYWYQQSLDQGLQFLIQYYNGEERAKGNILERFSAQQFPDLHSELNLSSLELGDSALYFCASSVGTSDQETQYFGPGTRLLVL.

This chain links TRBV2 with TRBJ2-1, with 9 positions matching TRBD2. There are 15 residues in the CDR3. Per the germline V gene, CDR1 is SNHLY and CDR2 is FYNNEI. Trimming at V came to 4 bases and at J to 2 bases, leaving 3 bases not matched to a gene. The CDR3 sequence: CASSGTSEPYNEQFF. CDR3 DNA: TGTGCCAGCAGTGGGACTAGCGAACCCTACAATGAGCAGTTCTTC.

This chain uses TRBV12-5 with TRBJ2-7, with D possibly matching TRBD2 (6 bases). Germline CDR1 is LGHNT and CDR2 is FRNRAP. CDR3 length: 14 amino acids. V was shortened by 7 bases and J by 3 bases, with 16 bases between the two germline ends. The CDR3 nucleotides are TGTGCTAGTGCCATTGGGGGGAAAGGCTACGAGCAGTACTTC. Protein sequence: CASAIGGKGYEQYF.

The chain joins TRBV5-1 to TRBJ2-1; 11 nucleotides match TRBD2. The CDR3 is 16 residues long. Trimming cost V 0 bases and J 3 bases; bases outside gene matches: 2. Germline V gives CDR1 SGHRS, CDR2 YFSETQ. The chain's CDR3 is CASSLVGTSGYNEQFF. The CDR3, as DNA: TGCGCCAGCAGCTTGGTTGGGACTAGCGGCTACAATGAGCAGTTCTTC. Combining the CDR3 with reference TRBV5-1 and TRBJ2-1 gives the whole variable domain KAGVTQTPRYLIKTRGQQVTLSCSPISGHRSVSWYQQTPGQGLQFLFEYFSETQRNKGNFPGRFSGRQFSNSRSEMNVSTLELGDSALYLCASSLVGTSGYNEQFFGPGTRLTVL.

The rearrangement uses TRBV5-1 and TRBJ1-4; D not certain. The CDR3 spans 14 residues. CDR1 and CDR2 (germline): SGHRS, YFSETQ. V lost 3 bases and J lost 5, with 11 bases in between. The CDR3 bases are TGCGCCAGCAGCTCCCAGCGAGGAAATGAAAAACTGTTTTTT. Protein: CASSSQRGNEKLFF.

The chain carries TRBV9 and TRBJ2-1, with D possibly being TRBD2 (5 bases). CDR3 size: 14 residues. CDR1 and CDR2 from the germline V gene are SGDLS and YYNGEE. Trimming stripped 2 bases from V and 7 bases from J, with 13 bases between. The CDR3 DNA reads TGTGCCAGCAGCGTTTTGGGAGCGCAAAATGAGCAGTTCTTC. This sequence encodes CASSVLGAQNEQFF.

CDR3 coding DNA: TGTGCCAGCAGTTTAGTGGCGGGAGTATTTGGATTCTACAATGAGCAGTTCTTC. Translation: CASSLVAGVFGFYNEQFF. The chain is built from TRBV27 and TRBJ2-1, with 7 bases identical to TRBD2. Germline V lookup: CDR1 MNHEY, CDR2 SMNVEV (reference sequence). The CDR3 extends over 18 amino acids. V lost 2 bases to trimming and J lost 3 bases; unmatched junction nucleotides: 13.

This clone was observed once. The chain employs TRBV25-1 and TRBJ1-1, with TRBD1 identical over 10 bases. The CDR3 runs 14 residues. Germline values: CDR1 MGHDK, CDR2 SYGVNS. V was pared by 4 bases and J by 3 bases, with 2 bases of the junction left unmatched. DNA of the CDR3: TGTGCCAGCAGTGGACAGGGGGCCTACACTGAAGCTTTCTTT. This gives the protein CASSGQGAYTEAFF.

The V gene is TRBV29-1, the J gene TRBJ2-1; TRBD2 agrees at 9 bases. Looked up from germline, CDR1 is SQVTM and CDR2 is ANQGSEA. Trimming at V came to 1 base and at J to 3 bases, leaving 4 bases not matched to a gene. The CDR3 totals 15 residues. The CDR3 DNA reads TGCAGCGTTGAAGCCCTAGCGGGAATCTACAATGAGCAGTTCTTC. Translation gives CSVEALAGIYNEQFF.

J is TRBJ1-2 and V is TRBV28; unclear D gene. From germline, CDR1 is MDHEN and CDR2 SYDVKM. The CDR3 has 12 amino acids. V lost 5 bases to trimming and J lost 3 bases, with 7 bases between them. CDR3 residues: CASSPPDYGYTF. In DNA, the CDR3 is TGTGCCAGCAGTCCCCCGGACTATGGCTACACCTTC.

The count of this clone is one. V is TRBV28 and J is TRBJ2-7; 8 bases match TRBD2. The CDR3 spans 15 residues. The junction had 8 bases not matched to a gene; V was cut back by 6 bases and J by 1 base. Germline V gene lookup returns CDR1 MDHEN and CDR2 SYDVKM. The CDR3 is CASRPNLAGSYEQYF. Written as DNA, the CDR3 is TGTGCCAGCAGACCAAACTTAGCGGGATCCTACGAGCAGTACTTC.

This clone occurred many times. The chain combines TRBV4-1 with TRBJ2-5; D is perhaps TRBD2 (5 bases). Trimming cost V 4 bases and J 5 bases, with 17 bases left between them. Germline loops: CDR1 MGHRA, CDR2 YSYEKL. The length of the CDR3 is 15 residues. The CDR3 DNA reads as TGCGCCAGCAGCCCCTTAGGAGCGGTGGGGGAGACCCAGTACTTC. It is translated as CASSPLGAVGETQYF.

This clone appeared once. This chain links TRBV5-5 with TRBJ2-5, with D maybe TRBD2 (6 bases). The ends were cut back, 5 bases at V and 3 bases at J, with 11 bases in the middle. The germline CDR1 and CDR2 sequences are SGHKS and YYEKEE (reference sequence). The CDR3 loop spans 13 amino acids. The CDR3 bases are TGTGCCAGCAGGACGGGACTCGAAGAGACCCAGTACTTC. This gives the protein CASRTGLEETQYF.

This clone was counted a single time. V gene TRBV19 combines with J gene TRBJ1-5, with D uncertain. In germline, CDR1 is LNHDA, CDR2 SQIVND (reference sequence). The CDR3 spans 16 residues. V was shortened by 4 bases and J by 7 bases, with 20 bases between the two germline ends. The CDR3 sequence is CASSTPGRFERQPQHF. The CDR3 nucleotides are TGTGCCAGTAGTACCCCGGGTCGGTTTGAGAGGCAGCCCCAGCATTTT.

This chain connects TRBV18 to TRBJ2-7; no firm D call. Germline V lookup: CDR1 KGHSH, CDR2 LQKENI. This CDR3 contains 12 residues. The ends were cut back, 6 bases at V and 2 bases at J, with 8 bases in the middle. For the CDR3, the DNA is TGTGCCAGCTCGGGCTCGACCTACGAGCAGTACTTC. As protein: CASSGSTYEQYF.

The chain uses TRBV12-5 and TRBJ1-3, with a tentative D call TRBD1 (6 bases). Germline CDR1 LGHNT, CDR2 FRNRAP. The CDR3 spans 15 residues. Trimming cost V 1 base and J 4 bases, with 11 bases left between them. The CDR3 DNA is TGTGCTAGTGGTTTGGGGCAGGGGCTCGGAAACACCATATATTTT. Its protein is CASGLGQGLGNTIYF.

This clone was picked up a small number of times. The rearrangement joins TRBV2 to TRBJ2-7, with TRBD2 identical over 8 bases. After removal of 7 bases from V and 1 base from J, the junction contained 12 bases not matched to a gene. The length of the CDR3 is 16 residues. The V gene's germline CDR1 is SNHLY and CDR2 FYNNEI. DNA for the CDR3: TGTGCCAGCACCGAAGGCGGGACTAGGAAATCCTACGAGCAGTACTTC. It specifies CASTEGGTRKSYEQYF.

This clone came up once. The genes are TRBV7-6 and TRBJ1-2, with TRBD1 matching 7 bases. Trimming removed 0 bases from V and 3 bases from J; junction bases left unmatched: 7. Germline-derived CDR1 and CDR2 are SGHVS and FNYEAQ. The CDR3 is 16 residues long. CDR3 in amino acids: CASSLAIEGTDYGYTF. For the CDR3, the DNA is TGTGCCAGCAGCTTAGCTATCGAAGGGACAGACTATGGCTACACCTTC.